Presented here are 14 T cell receptor beta chains from one specimen sequenced in a study of CD8+ T cells in alopecia areata. Sequencing used cDNA as its template, made by extracting RNA and reverse transcribing it. Profiled with immunoSEQ multiplex PCR; TCRdb holds only in-frame clones, not every one. This sample has about 180,000 clones, with less than 75% found just once. The starting material was CD8+ T cells sorted from blood, obtained at week 0. These receptors originate from a human donor with alopecia areata.

This clone was observed a handful of times. A junction boundary mismatches the germline segment, possibly from a read error. The gene calls are TRBV6-1 and TRBJ2-1; TRBD1 agrees at 9 bases. The CDR3 is 12 amino acids. Germline V gives CDR1 MNHNS, CDR2 SASEGT. CDR3 in DNA: TGTGCCAGCAGTGAATCCCGGGACAGGGTGATCTTC. Translation: CASSESRDRVIF.

The V and J genes are TRBV6-5 and TRBJ1-1, with D perhaps TRBD1 (5 bases). V was cut by 2 bases and J by 1 base, with 14 bases left in between. Germline V gene sequence: CDR1 MNHEY, CDR2 SVGAGI. This CDR3 comprises 16 residues. This CDR3 is CASSYPGFGGNTEAFF. The CDR3 DNA follows: TGTGCCAGCAGTTACCCGGGGTTCGGGGGGAACACTGAAGCTTTCTTT.

This clone has just a few counts. The V and J genes are TRBV7-8 and TRBJ2-2; either TRBD1 or TRBD2 may fit D (5 bases each). Germline CDR1 reads SGHVS; CDR2 reads FQNEAQ. The CDR3 runs 16 residues. Trimming left V 0 bases short and J 5 bases short, with 13 bases between. This CDR3 reads CASSLAPEGWTGELFF. In DNA form, the CDR3 reads TGTGCCAGCAGCTTAGCCCCAGAGGGGTGGACCGGGGAGCTGTTTTTT. The full variable domain, its missing parts supplied by reference TRBV7-8 and TRBJ2-2, is GAGVSQSPRYKVAKRGQDVALRCDPISGHVSLFWYQQALGQGPEFLTYFQNEAQLDKSGLPSDRFFAERPEGSVSTLKIQRTQQEDSAVYLCASSLAPEGWTGELFFGEGSRLTVL.

J is TRBJ2-7 and V is TRBV27; 7 bases are shared with TRBD1. The CDR3 extends over 16 amino acids. V was clipped by 0 bases and J by 1 base; unmatched bases: 6. Germline assignment: CDR1 MNHEY and CDR2 SMNVEV (reference sequence). The CDR3 region is CASSLSAGGGSYEQYF. DNA of the CDR3: TGTGCCAGCAGTTTATCGGCAGGGGGTGGGTCCTACGAGCAGTACTTC.

CDR3: CSAAPPETQYF. Written as DNA, the CDR3 is TGCAGCGCAGCGCCCCCCGAGACCCAGTACTTC. The V and J genes are TRBV29-1 and TRBJ2-5; D is unresolved. V was shortened by 7 bases and J by 5 bases, with 11 bases between the two germline ends. The V gene's germline CDR1 is SQVTM and CDR2 ANQGSEA. CDR3 length equals 11 residues.

This clone was found a few times. The genes are TRBV7-8 and TRBJ2-3, with unresolved D. Germline CDR1 SGHVS, CDR2 FQNEAQ. The CDR3 has 12 residues. V lost 3 bases to trimming and J lost 6 bases, with 7 bases between them. For the CDR3, the DNA is TGTGCCAGCAGCTTGCCGAGGGATACGCAGTATTTT. Translated: CASSLPRDTQYF.

This sequence joins TRBV2 and TRBJ1-1; tentative D call: TRBD1 (5 bases). V lost 6 bases to trimming and J lost 3 bases, with 8 bases between them. This CDR3 has 12 amino acids. Germline V gene sequence: CDR1 SNHLY, CDR2 FYNNEI. The DNA for the CDR3 is TGTGCCAGCAGGAGGGGTGACACTGAAGCTTTCTTT. As protein: CASRRGDTEAFF.

V is TRBV9 and J is TRBJ1-1; D possibly corresponds to TRBD1 (5 bases). Germline V lookup: CDR1 SGDLS, CDR2 YYNGEE. V was cut by 5 bases and J by 4 bases, with 15 bases left in between. The CDR3 sequence is 14 residues long. CDR3 nucleotides: TGTGCCAGCAGACCATACCGTGGGGGCACTGAAGCTTTCTTT. This codes for CASRPYRGGTEAFF.

This clone was counted a single time. The V call is TRBV15, the J call TRBJ1-4, with 8 bases fitting TRBD1. The germline V gene encodes CDR1 LNHNV and CDR2 YYDKDF (reference sequence). The V segment lost 6 bases and the J segment 5 bases; nucleotides outside the gene matches: 5. CDR3 size: 14 residues. CDR3 residues: CATRGRTGNEKLFF. The CDR3 DNA sequence: TGTGCCACCAGAGGGAGGACAGGGAATGAAAAACTGTTTTTT.

This clone has ten or more counts. The chain has TRBV6-6 and TRBJ2-3; D is perhaps TRBD1 (5 bases). Germline lookup yields CDR1 MNHNY and CDR2 SVGAGI (reference sequence). V was clipped by 0 bases and J by 5 bases, with 12 bases between them. The CDR3 extends over 15 amino acids. The CDR3 DNA reads as TGTGCCAGCAGTTACTCGATGCAGGGTATAGATACGCAGTATTTT. Encoded protein: CASSYSMQGIDTQYF.

As regards this clone: The sample contains more than one DNA sequence encoding this CDR3. V gene TRBV9 combines with J gene TRBJ1-5; D not certain. This CDR3 contains 13 residues. Germline CDR1 is SGDLS and CDR2 is YYNGEE. V lost 0 bases and J 0 bases, leaving 1 base between the germline ends. CDR3 nucleotides: TGTGCCAGCAGCGTAGGTAGCAATCAGCCCCAGCATTTT. Its translation is CASSVGSNQPQHF. Drawing the rest from reference TRBV9 and TRBJ1-5, the complete variable domain is DSGVTQTPKHLITATGQRVTLRCSPRSGDLSVYWYQQSLDQGLQFLIQYYNGEERAKGNILERFSAQQFPDLHSELNLSSLELGDSALYFCASSVGSNQPQHFGDGTRLSIL.

The chain joins TRBV9 to TRBJ1-1; D is perhaps TRBD1 (5 bases). Trimming cost V 3 bases and J 5 bases, with 14 bases left between them. CDR1 and CDR2 from the germline V gene are SGDLS and YYNGEE. This CDR3 has 14 amino acids. In DNA, the CDR3 is TGTGCCAGCAGCGGCATCAGGGAGGGGACTGAAGCTTTCTTT. It encodes CASSGIREGTEAFF.

The chain recombines TRBV29-1 with TRBJ2-7, with 8 bases identical to TRBD1. From germline, CDR1 is SQVTM and CDR2 ANQGSEA. This CDR3 has 14 residues. Germline trimming cut 0 bases from V and 2 bases from J; bases unmatched to any gene: 3. The CDR3 bases are TGCAGCGTTGAAGACGTGACAGGGGCCTACGAGCAGTACTTC. Protein: CSVEDVTGAYEQYF.

For the CDR3, the DNA is TGTGCCAGTCGGGGCTCCTACAATGAGCAGTTCTTC. Its protein is CASRGSYNEQFF. V and J are TRBV6-1 and TRBJ2-1, with a tentative D call TRBD2 (5 bases). Trimming took off 9 bases at V and 0 bases at J, with 6 bases between the two ends. Germline CDR1 reads MNHNS; CDR2 reads SASEGT. The CDR3 loop spans 12 amino acids.